This T cell receptor (beta chain) was sequenced for a study of blood T cell repertoires in COVID-19. Original methodology: Amplification of reference gene primers provided the estimated nucleated cell counts. Method: immunoSEQ multiplex PCR; TCRdb's copy keeps in-frame clones and lacks some. From that table come the V and J calls and clone size; the DNA was used to work out D and trimming. The table records about 36,000 clones, just under 85% of them present only once. Germline V gene data show CDR1 as MGHRA and CDR2 as YSYEKL. The CDR3 sequence is 15 residues long. The V gene end was trimmed by 0 bases and the J gene end by 5 bases; junction bases not matched to a gene: 6.

The chain has TRBV4-1 and TRBJ1-1; TRBD1 matches 7 bases. This receptor was taken from a human donor in a cohort sampled during active COVID-19. Sequenced material: peripheral blood. The chain's CDR3 is CASSQEPTGRTEAFF. The CDR3, as DNA: TGCGCCAGCAGCCAAGAACCGACAGGGCGAACTGAAGCTTTCTTT.